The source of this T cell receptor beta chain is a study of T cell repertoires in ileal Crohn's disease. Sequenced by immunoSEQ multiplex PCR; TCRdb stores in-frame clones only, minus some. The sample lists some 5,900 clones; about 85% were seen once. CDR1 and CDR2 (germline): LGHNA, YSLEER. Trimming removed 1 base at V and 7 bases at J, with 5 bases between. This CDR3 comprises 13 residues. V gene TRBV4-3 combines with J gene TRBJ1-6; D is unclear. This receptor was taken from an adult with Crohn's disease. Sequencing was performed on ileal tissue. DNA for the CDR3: TGCGCCAGCAGCCAAGCCCTAAATTCACCCCTCCACTTT. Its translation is CASSQALNSPLHF.